This T cell receptor (beta chain) was obtained from a study of blood T cell repertoires in COVID-19. Adults between about 18 and 89 years of age took part from fewer than 30 US areas. Assay used: immunoSEQ multiplex PCR; TCRdb lists only in-frame clones, some missing. The sample gives about 250,000 clones, 86% of which show up once; about 1.7% is in the top ten. This CDR3 is built from 12 residues. V lost 0 bases to trimming and J lost 7 bases, with 8 bases between them. Per germline, CDR1 SGHRS and CDR2 YFSETQ. The origin of this receptor is a man aged 35 to 55 who had recovered from COVID-19. Material: PBMCs or T cells enriched from blood (not recorded which). This rearrangement joins TRBV5-1 to TRBJ2-7; maybe TRBD2 (5 bases). The CDR3 sequence is CASSLGEREQYF. CDR3 nucleotide sequence: TGCGCCAGCAGCTTGGGGGAGCGAGAGCAGTACTTC.